This T cell receptor (beta chain) derives from a study of blood T cell repertoires in COVID-19. On the study more broadly: PBMCs, B-cell-depleted T cells, or T cells were the source of the cDNA or gDNA that made up the material.

Methods used by the authors: Estimation of nucleated cell counts relied on the amplification of reference gene primers. The table came from immunoSEQ multiplex PCR; TCRdb's copy has only in-frame clones and leaves some out. V, J and clone size are taken as reported in that table, and D and trimming were inferred from the DNA itself. The sample yields some 94,000 clones, about two thirds seen once. The V and J ends lost 3 bases and 7 bases, in that order; junction bases with no gene match: 5. This CDR3 is 15 amino acids long. The germline gives CDR1 MRHNA, CDR2 SNTAGT. V gene TRBV6-4 combines with J gene TRBJ1-4; TRBD1 aligns across 10 bases. The sequencing input was peripheral blood. The clonotype comes from a woman aged 60-75 years in a cohort sampled during active or convalescent COVID-19. The CDR3 loop is CASSEGQGNPEKLFF. CDR3 coding DNA: TGTGCCAGCAGTGAGGGACAGGGGAATCCTGAAAAACTGTTTTTT.